Listed below are T cell receptor beta chains from one sample, sequenced in a study of beta chain features in type 1 diabetes. Sequencing was performed with immunoSEQ multiplex PCR; in TCRdb, only in-frame clones are kept and a portion is missing. The data contain about 240,000 clones, more than 11% of them singletons. The material sequenced was naive CD4+ T cells from blood. The receptors were gathered from a young man with type 1 diabetes. Each CDR3 is given with its conserved first and last residue. D genes are given only for firm matches. Where a row states a size, it is once, few, many or the class of an expanded clone; other rows omit it.

j_call	v_call	clone_size	d_call	cdr3_aa	cdr3_nt
TRBJ1-6	TRBV7-9	few	TRBD1	CASSSGQGDSPLHF	TGTGCCAGCAGCTCGGGACAGGGGGATTCACCCCTCCACTTT
TRBJ1-1	TRBV19	NA	NA	CASTYRENTEAFF	TGTGCCAGTACGTACAGGGAGAACACTGAAGCTTTCTTT
TRBJ2-4	TRBV5-1	NA	TRBD1	CASSLGQGQNIQYF	TGCGCCAGCAGCTTGGGACAGGGTCAAAACATTCAGTACTTC
TRBJ1-2	TRBV5-6	few	NA	CASRPTGLYGYTF	TGTGCCAGCAGGCCAACAGGGCTCTATGGCTACACCTTC
TRBJ1-5	TRBV29-1	few	NA	CSVQVGAGQPQHF	TGCAGCGTTCAAGTGGGGGCCGGCCAGCCCCAGCATTTT
TRBJ2-1	TRBV9	NA	NA	CASSLNEGYHNEQFF	TGTGCCAGCAGCCTTAATGAGGGCTACCACAATGAGCAGTTCTTC
TRBJ2-1	TRBV7-9	NA	NA	CASSFIGRGGFF	TGTGCCAGCAGCTTTATTGGACGAGGGGGGTTCTTC
TRBJ1-3	TRBV2	few	NA	CASSESPVSGNTIYF	TGTGCCAGCAGTGAATCCCCAGTCTCTGGAAACACCATATATTTT
TRBJ2-7	TRBV2	few	NA	CASMGQGNSYEQYF	TGTGCCAGCATGGGGCAGGGGAATTCCTACGAGCAGTACTTC
TRBJ1-1	TRBV18	few	NA	CASSPGRATEAFF	TGTGCCAGCTCACCAGGCAGGGCCACTGAAGCTTTCTTT
TRBJ2-1	TRBV11-2	NA	NA	CASGGPSPGGEQFF	TGTGCCAGCGGGGGCCCCAGCCCGGGGGGTGAGCAGTTCTTC
TRBJ1-1	TRBV4-2	few	NA	CASSRSLENTEAFF	TGTGCCAGCAGCCGGAGTTTAGAGAACACTGAAGCTTTCTTT
TRBJ1-2	TRBV19	NA	TRBD1	CASRGTGSYGYTF	TGTGCCAGTAGGGGGACAGGGAGTTATGGCTACACCTTC
TRBJ1-2	TRBV25-1	few	NA	CASSKTGLYGYTF	TGTGCCAGCAGTAAAACAGGGCTCTATGGCTACACCTTC
TRBJ2-1	TRBV11-2	few	NA	CASSLAVNEQFF	TGTGCCAGCAGCTTAGCAGTGAATGAGCAGTTCTTC
TRBJ2-3	TRBV10-2	NA	NA	CASRDYLGTDTQYF	TGCGCCAGCAGGGACTACCTGGGCACAGATACGCAGTATTTT
TRBJ2-5	TRBV2	few	TRBD1	CASPPGQAQETQYF	TGTGCCAGCCCCCCGGGACAGGCCCAAGAGACCCAGTACTTC
TRBJ2-7	TRBV2	NA	NA	CASSDGGYTYEQYF	TGTGCCAGCAGTGACGGGGGTTACACCTACGAGCAGTACTTC
TRBJ2-1	TRBV5-1	few	TRBD1	CASSLVGQTLREQFF	TGCGCCAGCAGTCTTGTGGGACAGACCCTTCGGGAGCAGTTCTTC
TRBJ1-2	TRBV18	NA	TRBD1	CASSPRDSTGDDDGYTF	TGTGCCAGCTCACCACGGGACTCCACAGGGGACGACGATGGCTACACCTTC
TRBJ1-1	TRBV18	few	TRBD1	CASSAGTGADEAFF	TGTGCCAGCTCGGCCGGGACAGGGGCGGATGAAGCTTTCTTT
TRBJ1-1	TRBV27	NA	NA	CASSLIGGLNTEAFF	TGTGCCAGCAGTTTAATCGGGGGTTTGAACACTGAAGCTTTCTTT
TRBJ2-1	TRBV11-2	few	TRBD2	CASSLEPRGGSYNEQFF	TGTGCCAGCAGCTTAGAACCTCGCGGGGGGTCCTACAATGAGCAGTTCTTC
TRBJ2-7	TRBV7-8	NA	NA	CASSSPNYEQYF	TGTGCCAGCAGCTCACCTAACTACGAGCAGTACTTC
TRBJ1-5	TRBV5-1	NA	NA	CASSLEGGSVQPQHF	TGCGCCAGCAGCTTGGAGGGGGGGTCGGTTCAGCCCCAGCATTTT
TRBJ2-3	TRBV18	few	NA	CASSPSRADTQYF	TGTGCCAGCTCACCGAGTCGGGCAGATACGCAGTATTTT
TRBJ1-5	TRBV19	few	TRBD1	CASRDSSNQPQHF	TGTGCCAGCAGGGACAGCTCCAATCAGCCCCAGCATTTT
TRBJ2-1	TRBV7-2	few	TRBD2	CASSWTSATSYEQFF	TGTGCCAGCAGCTGGACTAGCGCTACTTCTTATGAGCAGTTCTTC
TRBJ2-1	TRBV2	NA	NA	CASSERDLYNEQFF	TGTGCCAGCAGTGAACGAGACTTATACAATGAGCAGTTCTTC